This T cell receptor beta chain was observed in a study of CD4+ T cells in melanoma. Overall study findings and caveats: A reported correlation linked neoantigen-specific CD4+ T cells to CD8+, macrophage and B cell function. Reportedly, melanoma neoantigen-specific CD4+ T cells showed varied differentiation states.

Comments on this clone: The antigen remains undetermined.

The germline V and J ends were trimmed by 4 bases and 1 base, with 7 bases remaining between them. In germline, CDR1 is SQVTM, CDR2 ANQGSEA. This CDR3 comprises 12 residues. The data were produced by immunoSEQ multiplex PCR, yet TCRdb's version contains in-frame clones alone and is incomplete. The sample includes 11,000 or so clones, nearly 70% of them seen just once. The chain has TRBV29-1 and TRBJ1-1; D unresolved. The clonotype was recovered from a human donor with melanoma. The sample taken for sequencing was cells from a culture (not recorded whether cultured in vitro). CDR3 region: CSVVWGNTEAFF. The CDR3 nucleotides read TGCAGCGTTGTTTGGGGGAACACTGAAGCTTTCTTT.